This T cell receptor beta chain was sequenced for a study of shared clonotypes between healthy human individuals. Points from the study as a whole: Sharing across four donors was seen in around 5% of naive CD4 clonotypes.

Remarks on this clone: Its antigen is currently unknown.

This table comes from immunoSEQ multiplex PCR, and its TCRdb copy is limited to in-frame clones, with some not included. This sample has a few million clones, with roughly 95% found just once. CDR1 is SNHLY and CDR2 is FYNNEI in the germline V gene. CDR3 size: 15 residues. The V and J ends lost 5 bases and 9 bases, in that order; junction bases with no gene match: 12. The clonotype originates from a man aged 18 to 29 in good health. V usage is TRBV2 and J usage is TRBJ2-1; 8 bases match TRBD2. Sequenced input: naive CD4+ T cells sorted from blood. As to subset: CD45RA+ positively selected. CDR3 loop: CASSPAGVIQAEQFF. For the CDR3, the DNA is TGTGCCAGCAGTCCAGCGGGGGTAATACAAGCTGAGCAGTTCTTC.